The T cell receptor beta chain described here comes from a study of post-analysis software for immune sequencing data. Study at large: Secondary progressive, relapsing-remitting and progressive-relapsing multiple sclerosis were among the included disease courses.

Trimming left V 6 bases short and J 1 base short, with 13 bases between. The CDR3 runs 15 residues. With respect to this clonotype: The antigen remains unidentified.

Overall study results and limits: In multiple sclerosis, normalized Chao1 diversity was significantly below that of controls. Controls showed lower frequencies than patients for roughly five TRBV segments, and TRBV5-6, TRBV5-1 and TRBV20-1 were among these. Clustering by F measure revealed strong co-clustering among samples prepared together in one batch.

Sequencing libraries made from TCR beta cDNA carried unique molecular identifiers. A population of 1 to 10 million T cells gave rise to about half a million cDNA molecules. TCRdb recomputed calls from the PCR reads with MiXCR, one row per CDR3 protein. Among 350,000 to 500,000 distinct CDR3 sequences listed, 30% to 40% were seen once. Input material: blood. This clonotype was sampled from a girl aged 2-10 years with multiple sclerosis. This rearrangement joins TRBV12-3 or TRBV12-4 to TRBJ2-1; D is unresolved. The chain's CDR3 is CASSVDLRSYNEQFF. In DNA form, the CDR3 reads TGTGCCAGCAGCGTAGATCTTCGGTCCTACAATGAGCAGTTCTTC.